The rows below give T cell receptor beta chains drawn from one sample of a study of blood T cells in healthy people across ages. Via MiXCR, TCRdb re-called the 5' RACE reads, giving one row per CDR3 protein. The table lists roughly 1.4 million distinct CDR3 sequences, approximately 60% of them singletons, with 5% to 7% in the top ten. The specimen sequenced was blood. These receptors all stem from a man aged 18-30 years in good health. Both conserved end residues are part of each CDR3. A D gene is named only where the DNA matches it firmly. Clone size is stated in some rows and not others, as once, few, many or a class when expanded.

abundance: few
d_gene: TRBD1
v_gene: TRBV3-1
j_gene: TRBJ2-7
CDR3nt: TGTGCCAGTTCTACAGGGGTTTCCTACGAGCAGTACTTC
CDR3aa: CASSTGVSYEQYF

abundance: NA
d_gene: NA
v_gene: TRBV20-1
j_gene: TRBJ2-3
CDR3nt: TGCAGTGCTAGAGGCTTGAGGGCAGATACGCAGTATTTT
CDR3aa: CSARGLRADTQYF

abundance: NA
d_gene: NA
v_gene: TRBV20-1
j_gene: TRBJ2-3
CDR3nt: TGCAGTGCCTACCCTCAGGACAGCACAGATACGCAGTATTTT
CDR3aa: CSAYPQDSTDTQYF

abundance: few
d_gene: NA
v_gene: TRBV4-1
j_gene: TRBJ1-2
CDR3nt: TGCGCCAGCAGCCGGCAGGGAGGTGGCTATGGCTACACCTTC
CDR3aa: CASSRQGGGYGYTF

abundance: NA
d_gene: TRBD1
v_gene: TRBV20-1
j_gene: TRBJ2-1
CDR3nt: TGCAGTGCTAGGAGAAGGGGGCAGGTCAATGAGCAGTTCTTC
CDR3aa: CSARRRGQVNEQFF

abundance: NA
d_gene: NA
v_gene: TRBV4-1
j_gene: TRBJ2-1
CDR3nt: TGCGCCAGCAGTTCAGCCTCCATGGCCTACAATGAGCAGTTCTTC
CDR3aa: CASSSASMAYNEQFF

abundance: NA
d_gene: NA
v_gene: TRBV6-1
j_gene: TRBJ2-5
CDR3nt: TGTGCCAGCAGTGAATCTATCCCCAGGGTTCAAGAGACCCAGTACTTC
CDR3aa: CASSESIPRVQETQYF

abundance: NA
d_gene: NA
v_gene: TRBV4-1
j_gene: TRBJ1-2
CDR3nt: TGCGCCAGCAGCCGGTCGACCCCCTCCTATGGCTACACCTTC
CDR3aa: CASSRSTPSYGYTF

abundance: NA
d_gene: TRBD1
v_gene: TRBV20-1
j_gene: TRBJ1-4
CDR3nt: TGCAGTTCGATGACAGGGGCGGAAAAACTGTTTTTT
CDR3aa: CSSMTGAEKLFF

abundance: NA
d_gene: NA
v_gene: TRBV3-1
j_gene: TRBJ2-1
CDR3nt: TGTGCCAGCAGCCCCAAGGGTGTGGGCTCCTACAATGAGCAGTTCTTC
CDR3aa: CASSPKGVGSYNEQFF

abundance: NA
d_gene: TRBD1
v_gene: TRBV29-1
j_gene: TRBJ2-1
CDR3nt: TGCAGCGTTGCCCAAAGACAGGGTAATGAGCAGTTCTTC
CDR3aa: CSVAQRQGNEQFF

abundance: NA
d_gene: TRBD2
v_gene: TRBV7-9
j_gene: TRBJ2-5
CDR3nt: TGTGCCAGCAGCTCGGCGACTAGCGGTGAAGAGACCCAGTACTTC
CDR3aa: CASSSATSGEETQYF

abundance: NA
d_gene: TRBD2
v_gene: TRBV4-3
j_gene: TRBJ2-7
CDR3nt: TGCGCCAGCAGCCAAGGGAGCGGGGCTAGCGGATCCTACAATGAGCAGTACTTC
CDR3aa: CASSQGSGASGSYNEQYF

abundance: NA
d_gene: NA
v_gene: TRBV20-1
j_gene: TRBJ2-7
CDR3nt: TGCAGTGCCCGAGAGACTAGCTCCTACGAGCAGTACTTC
CDR3aa: CSARETSSYEQYF

abundance: NA
d_gene: NA
v_gene: TRBV5-1
j_gene: TRBJ2-7
CDR3nt: TGCGCCAGCAGCTTGGCCATTGCCGGTAGAGGGGAGCAGTACTTC
CDR3aa: CASSLAIAGRGEQYF